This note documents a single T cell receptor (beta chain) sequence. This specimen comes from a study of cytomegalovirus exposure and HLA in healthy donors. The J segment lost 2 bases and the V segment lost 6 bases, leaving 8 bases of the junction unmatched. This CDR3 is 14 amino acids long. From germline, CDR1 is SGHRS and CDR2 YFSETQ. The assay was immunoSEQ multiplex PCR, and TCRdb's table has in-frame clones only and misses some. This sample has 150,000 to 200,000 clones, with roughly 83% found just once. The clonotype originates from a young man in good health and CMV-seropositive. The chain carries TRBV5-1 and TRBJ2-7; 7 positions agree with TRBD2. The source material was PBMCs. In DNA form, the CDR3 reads TGCGCCAGCAAGTTAAGCGGGACCACCTACGAGCAGTACTTC. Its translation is CASKLSGTTYEQYF.